What follows are 20 T cell receptor beta chains derived from one specimen sequenced in a study of Graves' ophthalmopathy and Graves' hyperthyroidism. For repertoire sequencing, the TCR beta CDR3 regions were amplified from RNA transcripts. HTBI primers were employed in first-round RT-PCR, then a second-round multiplex PCR followed. Using its own MiXCR run on the multiplex PCR reads, TCRdb lists one record per CDR3 protein. The sample lists 300,000 to 500,000 distinct CDR3 sequences, 15% seen once, with about 7.3% in the top ten. The source material was peripheral blood. These TCRs come from a woman aged 18 to 35 with stable Graves' hyperthyroidism.

This clonotype occurred many times. This chain connects TRBV28 to TRBJ1-1; 7 nucleotides line up with TRBD1. In germline, CDR1 is MDHEN, CDR2 SYDVKM. Germline trimming cut 4 bases from V and 8 bases from J; bases unmatched to any gene: 7. The CDR3 contains 13 residues. CDR3 amino acids: CASSSPSQGEAFF. The CDR3 region has the DNA TGTGCCAGCAGTTCTCCCTCACAGGGGGAAGCTTTCTTT.

This clonotype came up many times. This sequence joins TRBV6-2 or TRBV6-3 and TRBJ1-1; D gene unclear. Germline assignment: CDR1 MNHEY and CDR2 SVGEGT. Between the trimmed V and J ends, which lost 5 bases and 5 bases, there was a span of 12 bases. This CDR3 is built from 13 residues. The CDR3 nucleotides are TGTGCCAGCAGTCCAACAAGTGGGACTGAAGCTTTCTTT. Residues: CASSPTSGTEAFF.

At least ten counts were recorded for this clonotype. J is TRBJ1-2 and V is TRBV9; D is unclear. The V and J ends lost 5 bases and 0 bases respectively, with 8 bases between them. The CDR3 spans 13 residues. Germline lookup yields CDR1 SGDLS and CDR2 YYNGEE. This CDR3 reads CASSTRPNYGYTF. CDR3 nucleotides: TGTGCCAGCAGTACACGACCTAACTATGGCTACACCTTC.

This clonotype was observed at least ten times. The rearrangement joins TRBV14 to TRBJ1-6; D is unresolved. Germline V lookup: CDR1 SGHDN, CDR2 FVKESK. This CDR3 is built from 13 residues. Trimming removed 0 bases at V and 9 bases at J, with 6 bases between. CDR3 bases: TGTGCCAGCAGCCAAGATCGGATTTCACCCCTCCACTTT. Amino acids: CASSQDRISPLHF. Full variable domain (outside the CDR3, taken from reference TRBV14 and TRBJ1-6): EAGVTQFPSHSVIEKGQTVTLRCDPISGHDNLYWYRRVMGKEIKFLLHFVKESKQDESGMPNNRFLAERTGGTYSTLKVQPAELEDSGVYFCASSQDRISPLHFGNGTRLTVT.

This rearrangement joins TRBV3-1 to TRBJ2-5; 8 bases are a match to TRBD1. The germline gives CDR1 LGHDT, CDR2 YNNKEL (reference sequence). V lost 3 bases and J lost 2; bases outside the gene matches: 11. There are 17 residues in the CDR3. For the CDR3, the DNA is TGTGCCAGCAGCCAGGCAGGGGGCAGGATGAAACAAGAGACCCAGTACTTC. Protein sequence: CASSQAGGRMKQETQYF.

The sample holds many counts of this clonotype. This chain uses TRBV6-1 with TRBJ2-7; 7 nucleotides match TRBD1. Germline loops: CDR1 MNHNS, CDR2 SASEGT. V shed 8 bases, J shed 2 bases, and the junction held 6 bases outside the gene matches. This CDR3 region has 13 residues. CDR3 in DNA: TGTGCCAGCTTTCGGACAGGACCCTACGAGCAGTACTTC. This gives the protein CASFRTGPYEQYF.

Many counts were recorded for this clonotype. The chain recombines TRBV11-1 with TRBJ1-2; maybe TRBD1 (5 bases). The V end was cut by 6 bases, the J end by 3 bases, with 20 bases between. Germline CDR1 and CDR2: SGHAT and FQDESV (reference sequence). The CDR3 is made up of 16 amino acids. CDR3 sequence reads: CASRASGAGFDYGYTF. The CDR3 DNA reads TGTGCCAGCAGGGCCTCCGGGGCAGGATTCGACTATGGCTACACCTTC.

This clonotype was seen a few times. V gene TRBV5-1 combines with J gene TRBJ1-1, with 10 bases that match TRBD1. V lost 2 bases to trimming and J lost 7 bases; unmatched junction nucleotides: 5. Per germline, CDR1 SGHRS and CDR2 YFSETQ. The CDR3 has 14 amino acids. The CDR3 sequence: CASSFDRGRIEAFF. CDR3 sequence (DNA): TGCGCCAGCAGCTTTGACAGGGGGCGTATTGAAGCTTTCTTT.

This clonotype was seen more than once but under ten times. This chain connects TRBV4-1 to TRBJ2-4, with TRBD1 as a possible D gene (5 bases). CDR1 and CDR2 (germline): MGHRA, YSYEKL. Trimming left V 4 bases short and J 0 bases short, with 19 bases between. This CDR3 is built from 18 residues. The CDR3 sequence is CASSPFDSQRLAKNIQYF. The CDR3, as DNA: TGCGCCAGCAGCCCGTTTGACAGCCAACGCTTAGCCAAAAACATTCAGTACTTC.

V is TRBV4-2 and J is TRBJ1-1, with no clear D. Trimming removed 4 bases from V and 11 bases from J, with 14 bases in between. Germline V gene lookup returns CDR1 LGHNA and CDR2 YNFKEQ. This CDR3 has 12 residues. The CDR3 coding sequence is TGTGCCAGCAGCCTAGACCGGTTCGATGCTTTCTTT. It is translated as CASSLDRFDAFF.

This clonotype was picked up many times. The chain joins TRBV11-2 to TRBJ1-1; TRBD1 might be the D (5 bases). Germline V gives CDR1 SGHAT, CDR2 FQNNGV. The CDR3 extends over 15 amino acids. V was shortened by 5 bases and J by 1 base, with 14 bases between the two germline ends. CDR3 in amino acids: CASSRRAGPNTEAFF. CDR3 nucleotides: TGTGCCAGCAGCCGAAGAGCAGGGCCGAACACTGAAGCTTTCTTT. Variable domain in full (rest from reference TRBV11-2 and TRBJ1-1): EAGVAQSPRYKIIEKRQSVAFWCNPISGHATLYWYQQILGQGPKLLIQFQNNGVVDDSQLPKDRFSAERLKGVDSTLKIQPAKLEDSAVYLCASSRRAGPNTEAFFGQGTRLTVV.

The chain uses TRBV5-4 and TRBJ2-2; a weak D match, TRBD2 (5 bases). Trimming cost V 0 bases and J 5 bases, with 5 bases left between them. Per germline, CDR1 SGHNT and CDR2 YYREEE (reference sequence). The CDR3 consists of 13 residues. The CDR3 spells CASSLGRTGELFF. DNA of the CDR3: TGTGCCAGCAGCTTGGGGAGGACCGGGGAGCTGTTTTTT.

This clonotype was counted a few times. V gene TRBV7-9 combines with J gene TRBJ2-6, with D perhaps given as TRBD1 or TRBD2 (7 bases each). The germline V and J ends were trimmed by 11 bases and 0 bases, with 14 bases remaining between them. This CDR3 comprises 15 residues. Germline V lookup: CDR1 SEHNR, CDR2 FQNEAQ (reference sequence). The chain's CDR3 is CAYQGGDSGANVLTF. Here the CDR3 DNA reads TGTGCCTATCAGGGGGGGGACTCTGGGGCCAACGTCCTGACTTTC.

The sample holds many counts of this clonotype. The chain joins TRBV2 to TRBJ1-2; maybe TRBD1 (5 bases). Germline lookup yields CDR1 SNHLY and CDR2 FYNNEI. This CDR3 is built from 13 residues. Trimming took 4 bases from V and 1 from J, leaving 7 bases between them. The CDR3 coding sequence is TGTGCCAGCAGTGGCAGGGTTAACTATGGCTACACCTTC. Its protein is CASSGRVNYGYTF. The variable domain in full, with the rest retrieved from reference TRBV2 and TRBJ1-2, is EPEVTQTPSHQVTQMGQEVILRCVPISNHLYFYWYRQILGQKVEFLVSFYNNEISEKSEIFDDQFSVERPDGSNFTLKIRSTKLEDSAMYFCASSGRVNYGYTFGSGTRLTVV.

This clonotype was counted only a few times. This chain uses TRBV9 with TRBJ1-6; D is perhaps TRBD1 (5 bases). CDR3 length: 15 amino acids. Germline V gene sequence: CDR1 SGDLS, CDR2 YYNGEE. The germline V and J ends were trimmed by 3 bases and 7 bases, with 14 bases remaining between them. Written as DNA, the CDR3 is TGTGCCAGCAGCGAGGAGGGGTTGATGAATTCACCCCTCCACTTT. Residues: CASSEEGLMNSPLHF.

The chain links TRBV6-1 to TRBJ1-5; TRBD1 matches 9 bases. The ends lost 2 bases at V and 2 bases at J; junction bases unmatched: 7. The germline V gene has CDR1 MNHNS and CDR2 SASEGT. This CDR3 is built from 17 residues. CDR3: CASSENLDRGGNQPQHF. In DNA, the CDR3 is TGTGCCAGCAGTGAAAATTTGGACAGGGGTGGCAATCAGCCCCAGCATTTT.

This clonotype was counted only a few times. The rearrangement uses TRBV18 and TRBJ1-5; D is unclear. The CDR3 loop spans 12 amino acids. The V and J ends lost 3 bases and 6 bases respectively, with 6 bases between them. Germline CDR1 KGHSH, CDR2 LQKENI. The CDR3 is CASSPAGQPQHF. The CDR3, as DNA: TGTGCCAGCTCACCGGCAGGTCAGCCCCAGCATTTT.

This clonotype was seen ten or more times. The V gene is TRBV11-1, the J gene TRBJ2-7; D not certain. The CDR3 spans 16 residues. The V gene lost 4 bases and the J gene lost 4 bases, with 20 bases spanning the gap. Germline V gene lookup returns CDR1 SGHAT and CDR2 FQDESV (reference sequence). The CDR3 spells CASSSPETAFRYEQYF. In DNA form, the CDR3 reads TGTGCCAGCAGCTCCCCGGAAACAGCTTTTCGGTACGAGCAGTACTTC. The complete variable domain, with remaining parts taken from reference TRBV11-1 and TRBJ2-7, reads EAEVAQSPRYKITEKSQAVAFWCDPISGHATLYWYRQILGQGPELLVQFQDESVVDDSQLPKDRFSAERLKGVDSTLKIQPAELGDSAMYLCASSSPETAFRYEQYFGPGTRLTVT.

This clonotype showed up many times. The CDR3 sequence is CASSPRGAYEQYF. The CDR3 region has the DNA TGTGCCAGCAGTCCCCGGGGGGCCTACGAGCAGTACTTC. The chain couples TRBV6-2 or TRBV6-3 to TRBJ2-7; 7 bases are shared with TRBD2. Germline CDR1 and CDR2: MNHEY and SVGEGT. CDR3 length equals 13 residues. V was clipped by 5 bases and J by 2 bases; unmatched bases: 3.

The V gene is TRBV19, the J gene TRBJ1-1; D is uncertain. In germline, CDR1 is LNHDA, CDR2 SQIVND (reference sequence). This CDR3 has 14 amino acids. V lost 5 bases to trimming and J lost 3 bases, with 13 bases between them. The CDR3 DNA is TGTGCCAGTAGTCACACTGGAGGATACACTGAAGCTTTCTTT. This codes for CASSHTGGYTEAFF.